The clone carrying this TCR beta chain was seen only once. The antigen is not known. The sample belongs to a study of cytomegalovirus exposure and HLA in healthy donors. Study results and limitations: Some V segments, TRBV6-2 and TRBV6-3 among them, were indistinguishable and were therefore excluded.

The CDR3 has 12 residues. Trimming removed 4 bases from V and 8 bases from J, with 14 bases in between. CDR1 SQVTM and CDR2 ANQGSEA come from the germline V gene. PCR employed 60 Vbeta and 13 Jbeta primers. Assay used: immunoSEQ multiplex PCR; TCRdb lists only in-frame clones, some missing. Seen here are about 140,000 clones, 70% to 85% observed once, and the top ten hold roughly 1.4%. Source material: PBMCs. The genes are TRBV29-1 and TRBJ1-2, with D maybe TRBD1 (6 bases). The clonotype comes from a man aged 30-40 years in good health and CMV-seropositive. CDR3 in DNA: TGCAGCGTTGGGGTCAAAGGGGGAGGCTACACCTTC. This gives the protein CSVGVKGGGYTF.